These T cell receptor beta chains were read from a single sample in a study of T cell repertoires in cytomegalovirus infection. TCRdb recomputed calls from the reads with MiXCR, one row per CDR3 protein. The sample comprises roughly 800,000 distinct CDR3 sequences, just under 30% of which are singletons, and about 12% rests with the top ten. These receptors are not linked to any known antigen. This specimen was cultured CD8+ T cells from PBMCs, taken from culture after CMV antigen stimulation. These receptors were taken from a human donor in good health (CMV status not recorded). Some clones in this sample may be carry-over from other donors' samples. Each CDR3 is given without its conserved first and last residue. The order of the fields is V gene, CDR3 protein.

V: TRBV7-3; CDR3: ASSLGTRNTEAF
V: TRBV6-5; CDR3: ASSPLVLRGTGELF
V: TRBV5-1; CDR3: ASSSELAGSSYNEQF
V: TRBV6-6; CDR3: ASSHYEGGGGEKLF
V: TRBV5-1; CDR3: ASSFDTPEEQY
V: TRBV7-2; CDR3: ASSLEAEQY
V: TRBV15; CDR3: ATSRGLAGPFQETQY
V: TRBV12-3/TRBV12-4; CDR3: ASSLDLGHRFWNTEAF
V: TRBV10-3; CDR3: AIKTAVTGGSSFSGANVLT
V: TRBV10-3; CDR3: AIRVTGGGVDTEAF
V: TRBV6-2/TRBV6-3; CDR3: ASSYGGGLNTFYEQY
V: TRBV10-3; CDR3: AITPGQGESTQY
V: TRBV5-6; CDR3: ASSLASRGQPQH
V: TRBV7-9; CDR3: ASSFDRAQQY
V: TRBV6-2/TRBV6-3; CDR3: ASSLPHWTGTSSGANVLT
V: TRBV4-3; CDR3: ASSQDLQGAQQF
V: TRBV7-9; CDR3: DSNAGGFGVDTGELF
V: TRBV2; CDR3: ASSGLEYEQY
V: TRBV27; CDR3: ASRPYLARGAGEQF
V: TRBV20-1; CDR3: SARARGGTNEKLF
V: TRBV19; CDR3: ASSIPPPPDRNYGYT
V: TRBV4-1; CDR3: ASSQEVWDRSWF
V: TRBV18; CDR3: ASSPFGMDGTYEQY
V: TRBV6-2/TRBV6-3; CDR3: ASTTGPKNIQY
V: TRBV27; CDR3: ASSPRGYNSPLH
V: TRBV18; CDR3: ASSSVETRGIQY
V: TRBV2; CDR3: ASNKGGLSTGELF
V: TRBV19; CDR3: ASSIGTGEYNELF
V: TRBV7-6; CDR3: ASSKGGPDTQY
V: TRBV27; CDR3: ASSSQGGADTQY
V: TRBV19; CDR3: ASSIRGRMNTEAF
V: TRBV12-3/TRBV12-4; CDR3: ASSPTLYSNQPQH
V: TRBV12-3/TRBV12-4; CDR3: ASTAAGRDTGELF